These 24 T cell receptor beta chains share one sample of origin, sequenced in a study of shared clonotypes between healthy human individuals. Profiled with immunoSEQ multiplex PCR; TCRdb holds only in-frame clones, not every one. The sample contains around 1.4 million clones, 98% of which appear only once. The material sequenced was naive CD4+ T cells sorted from blood. Subset indicated: CD45RA+ positively selected. Source of these receptors: a man aged 25-45 years in good health.

The chain recombines TRBV7-9 with TRBJ2-7; weak D call: TRBD1 (5 bases). Germline assignment: CDR1 SEHNR and CDR2 FQNEAQ (reference sequence). With 8 bases removed from V and 0 bases from J, the gap between germline ends came to 17 bases. CDR3 length: 15 amino acids. Here the CDR3 reads CASARQRLSSYEQYF. DNA for the CDR3: TGTGCCAGCGCCCGACAGAGGCTTAGCTCCTACGAGCAGTACTTC. The entire variable domain, with the rest obtained from reference TRBV7-9 and TRBJ2-7, is as follows: DTGVSQNPRHKITKRGQNVTFRCDPISEHNRLYWYRQTLGQGPEFLTYFQNEAQLEKSRLLSDRFSAERPKGSFSTLEIQRTEQGDSAMYLCASARQRLSSYEQYFGPGTRLTVT.

The V gene is TRBV5-4, the J gene TRBJ2-7; no reliable D call. Germline assignment: CDR1 SGHNT and CDR2 YYREEE (reference sequence). Trimming cost V 2 bases and J 2 bases, with 17 bases left between them. The CDR3 covers 16 residues. The CDR3 bases are TGTGCCAGCAGCTTTCCGTCTGGGCAGCCGACCTACGAGCAGTACTTC. This gives the protein CASSFPSGQPTYEQYF.

The chain employs TRBV29-1 and TRBJ1-2, with TRBD1 matching over 8 bases. Trimming removed 7 bases from V and 5 bases from J; junction bases left unmatched: 3. From germline, CDR1 is SQVTM and CDR2 ANQGSEA. This CDR3 has 11 residues. CDR3 nucleotides: TGCAGCGCAGGACAGGGTTATGGCTACACCTTC. This encodes CSAGQGYGYTF.

In the case of this clone: Additional DNA sequences in this sample encode the identical CDR3. The chain is built from TRBV20-1 and TRBJ1-1; D gene uncertain. This CDR3 has 11 amino acids. The germline V and J ends were trimmed by 1 base and 5 bases, with 5 bases remaining between them. Germline values: CDR1 DFQATT, CDR2 SNEGSKA (reference sequence). The CDR3 nucleotides are TGCAGTGCTAGAGGAGCAACTGAAGCTTTCTTT. Translating gives CSARGATEAFF.

This clone was counted a single time. This CDR3 is also generated by other DNA sequences in the sample. This chain uses TRBV7-8 with TRBJ2-5; D call uncertain. Germline V gene data show CDR1 as SGHVS and CDR2 as FQNEAQ. The CDR3 sequence is 11 residues long. Trimming removed 3 bases from V and 2 bases from J, with 1 base in between. The CDR3 spells CASSFQETQYF. DNA of the CDR3: TGTGCCAGCAGCTTTCAAGAGACCCAGTACTTC.

The chain links TRBV10-3 to TRBJ2-3; 10 bases align to TRBD2. CDR3 length: 16 amino acids. With V trimmed by 3 bases and J by 0 bases, 3 bases remained unmatched. Per the germline V gene, CDR1 is ENHRY and CDR2 is SYGVKD. Written as DNA, the CDR3 is TGTGCCATCAGTGAAACTAGCGGGATCAGCACAGATACGCAGTATTTT. Protein: CAISETSGISTDTQYF.

The chain is built from TRBV18 and TRBJ2-7; 7 bases align to TRBD1. The CDR3 covers 14 residues. J lost 3 bases, V lost 5 bases, and 7 bases had no gene match. Germline V lookup: CDR1 KGHSH, CDR2 LQKENI. This CDR3 is CASSSDRSYYEQYF. The CDR3, as DNA: TGTGCCAGCTCATCGGACAGGAGCTACTACGAGCAGTACTTC.

In nucleotides, the CDR3 is TGTGCCATCAGTGAAGGACTACCCGATTACAATGAGCAGTTCTTC. Its translation is CAISEGLPDYNEQFF. This chain connects TRBV10-3 to TRBJ2-1, with TRBD2 as a possible D gene (6 bases). Germline CDR1 is ENHRY and CDR2 is SYGVKD. The ends were cut back, 3 bases at V and 4 bases at J, with 13 bases in the middle. CDR3 length: 15 amino acids.

The chain recombines TRBV18 with TRBJ2-7, with D unresolved. Trimming pared 2 bases from V and 3 bases from J, leaving 8 bases between. Germline V CDR1 and CDR2: KGHSH, LQKENI. The CDR3 consists of 13 residues. This chain's CDR3 is CASSPAANYEQYF. DNA for the CDR3: TGTGCCAGCTCACCAGCAGCGAACTACGAGCAGTACTTC.

This sequence joins TRBV5-1 and TRBJ2-1; weak D call: TRBD1 (7 bases). Germline V CDR1 and CDR2: SGHRS, YFSETQ. Trimming removed 4 bases at V and 5 bases at J, with 19 bases between. This CDR3 is 16 amino acids long. CDR3 sequence: CASSPGGDRYNNEQFF. The DNA for the CDR3 is TGCGCCAGCAGCCCTGGAGGGGACAGATACAACAATGAGCAGTTCTTC.

This chain joins TRBV7-7 and TRBJ2-2; tentatively, D is TRBD2 (6 bases). From germline, CDR1 is SSHAT and CDR2 FNYEAQ (reference sequence). This CDR3 spans 15 amino acids. V lost 5 bases and J lost 6, with 16 bases in between. The CDR3 nucleotides are TGTGCCAGCAGCCCACGCCTTTCTAGCGCCGGGGAGCTGTTTTTT. It is translated as CASSPRLSSAGELFF.

This sequence joins TRBV5-1 and TRBJ2-1; D perhaps matches TRBD1 (5 bases). CDR3 length equals 16 residues. V dropped 2 bases and J dropped 0 bases, with 12 bases sitting between them. Germline CDR1 and CDR2: SGHRS and YFSETQ. This CDR3 reads CASSLQERGSYNEQFF. The CDR3 bases are TGCGCCAGCAGCTTACAGGAAAGGGGCTCCTACAATGAGCAGTTCTTC.

The chain combines TRBV20-1 with TRBJ2-3; possibly TRBD2 for D (5 bases). V lost 6 bases to trimming and J lost 8 bases, with 12 bases between them. Per germline, CDR1 DFQATT and CDR2 SNEGSKA (reference sequence). The CDR3 covers 11 residues. The CDR3 DNA sequence: TGCAGTGCCACCCCTGGGAGTACGCAGTATTTT. Protein: CSATPGSTQYF.

This chain joins TRBV7-9 and TRBJ2-1, with 7 bases aligning to TRBD2. After removal of 4 bases from V and 4 bases from J, the junction contained 7 bases not matched to a gene. The CDR3 extends over 15 amino acids. Germline V gene sequence: CDR1 SEHNR, CDR2 FQNEAQ (reference sequence). As DNA, the CDR3 is TGTGCCAGCAGCTCCAGGGACTACGTGTACAATGAGCAGTTCTTC. This encodes CASSSRDYVYNEQFF.

This clone came up once. V gene TRBV10-3 combines with J gene TRBJ2-5, with 8 bases aligning to TRBD1. Losses at the gene ends were 6 bases for V and 2 bases for J; bases not matched to a gene: 14. There are 17 residues in the CDR3. Looked up from germline, CDR1 is ENHRY and CDR2 is SYGVKD. In DNA form, the CDR3 reads TGTGCCATCAGCAAAGCACCGGGACAGGCTGCACAAGAGACCCAGTACTTC. It codes for CAISKAPGQAAQETQYF.

This chain links TRBV28 with TRBJ2-6, with D possibly TRBD1 on 6 matching bases. V was clipped by 7 bases and J by 0 bases, with 19 bases between them. The germline V gene encodes CDR1 MDHEN and CDR2 SYDVKM. This CDR3 region has 18 residues. The CDR3 nucleotides read TGTGCCAGCAAGCCTTCAGGGGTAATCCTCTCTGGGGCCAACGTCCTGACTTTC. As protein: CASKPSGVILSGANVLTF. Complete variable domain (other parts from reference TRBV28 and TRBJ2-6): DVKVTQSSRYLVKRTGEKVFLECVQDMDHENMFWYRQDPGLGLRLIYFSYDVKMKEKGDIPEGYSVSREKKERFSLILESASTNQTSMYLCASKPSGVILSGANVLTFGAGSRLTVL.

CDR3: CASSPTWV. CDR3 nucleotide sequence: TGTGCCAGCAGCCCAACCTGGGTC. V usage is TRBV3-1 (or the pseudogene TRBV3-2) and J usage is TRBJ2-7; D not certain. The CDR3 loop spans 8 amino acids. Germline assignment: CDR1 LGHDT and CDR2 YNNKEL (reference sequence).

The V call is TRBV9, the J call TRBJ2-5; perhaps TRBD2 as D (5 bases). The CDR3 loop spans 15 amino acids. With 0 bases removed from V and 3 bases from J, the gap between germline ends came to 12 bases. Germline lookup yields CDR1 SGDLS and CDR2 YYNGEE. This chain's CDR3 is CASSVGGLPKETQYF. The CDR3 DNA reads TGTGCCAGCAGCGTAGGAGGACTTCCCAAAGAGACCCAGTACTTC.

The CDR3 is CASSQEASGTPYEQYF. The CDR3 DNA follows: TGCGCCAGCAGCCAAGAGGCTAGCGGGACCCCCTACGAGCAGTACTTC. The chain combines TRBV4-1 with TRBJ2-7; 9 positions match TRBD2. CDR3 length equals 16 residues. Per germline, CDR1 MGHRA and CDR2 YSYEKL. After removal of 0 bases from V and 2 bases from J, the junction contained 5 bases not matched to a gene.

The chain couples TRBV6-5 to TRBJ2-1; TRBD1 matches 10 bases. The CDR3 consists of 15 residues. Per the germline V gene, CDR1 is MNHEY and CDR2 is SVGAGI. Trimming at V came to 2 bases and at J to 7 bases, leaving 5 bases not matched to a gene. CDR3 in amino acids: CASSYNGQGENEQFF. Here the CDR3 DNA reads TGTGCCAGCAGTTACAACGGACAGGGGGAAAATGAGCAGTTCTTC.

The chain couples TRBV7-9 to TRBJ1-4; D gene uncertain. The CDR3 is 10 amino acids. Between the trimmed V and J ends, which lost 8 bases and 8 bases, there was a span of 6 bases. Germline CDR1 is SEHNR and CDR2 is FQNEAQ (reference sequence). The CDR3 region has the DNA TGTGCCAGCGGCGGGGAAAAACTGTTTTTT. Its protein is CASGGEKLFF. The full variable domain, rest sourced from reference TRBV7-9 and TRBJ1-4, is DTGVSQNPRHKITKRGQNVTFRCDPISEHNRLYWYRQTLGQGPEFLTYFQNEAQLEKSRLLSDRFSAERPKGSFSTLEIQRTEQGDSAMYLCASGGEKLFFGSGTQLSVL.

The chain employs TRBV11-2 and TRBJ2-3; 12 bases match TRBD2. Trimming removed 5 bases from V and 8 bases from J; junction bases left unmatched: 5. CDR3 size: 14 residues. CDR1 and CDR2 from the germline V gene are SGHAT and FQNNGV. CDR3 region: CASSLMTSGSTQYF. The CDR3 DNA reads as TGTGCCAGCAGCCTTATGACTAGCGGGAGTACGCAGTATTTT. Full variable domain (rest looked up from reference TRBV11-2 and TRBJ2-3): EAGVAQSPRYKIIEKRQSVAFWCNPISGHATLYWYQQILGQGPKLLIQFQNNGVVDDSQLPKDRFSAERLKGVDSTLKIQPAKLEDSAVYLCASSLMTSGSTQYFGPGTRLTVL.

The V call is TRBV5-1, the J call TRBJ2-3, with 11 bases that match TRBD2. J lost 0 bases, V lost 3 bases, and 9 bases had no gene match. Germline CDR1 reads SGHRS; CDR2 reads YFSETQ. The CDR3 loop spans 18 amino acids. The CDR3 here is CASSSPLAGVSSTDTQYF. CDR3 sequence (DNA): TGCGCCAGCAGCTCACCACTAGCGGGAGTATCTAGCACAGATACGCAGTATTTT. The full variable domain, rest sourced from reference TRBV5-1 and TRBJ2-3, is KAGVTQTPRYLIKTRGQQVTLSCSPISGHRSVSWYQQTPGQGLQFLFEYFSETQRNKGNFPGRFSGRQFSNSRSEMNVSTLELGDSALYLCASSSPLAGVSSTDTQYFGPGTRLTVL.

The CDR3 here is CASSLGPAPQHF. CDR3 in DNA: TGTGCCAGCAGCTTAGGTCCCGCGCCCCAGCATTTT. V gene TRBV7-2 combines with J gene TRBJ1-5, with D unclear. Trimming shortened V by 1 base and J by 9 bases, and 7 bases separated the two germline ends. The CDR3 spans 12 residues. Germline V gives CDR1 SGHTA, CDR2 FQGNSA.